The present T cell receptor (beta chain) was sequenced within a study of beta chain features in type 1 diabetes. Points from the study as a whole: Fewer junction insertions and more nucleotide deletions appeared in type 1 diabetes patients. PCR might show a preference for shorter templates, equally across patients and controls. Shortening that was moderate but significant affected the TCRB CDR3s of Type 1 diabetes patients in all four CD4+ subsets.

Cell sorting via CD45RO/CCR7/CD25/CD127/CD95/CD27 was performed to obtain CD4+ naive, central memory, regulatory and stem cell-like memory cells. Sort purity for all populations was recorded as exceeding 98%. Notes on this clone: The target antigen is unknown.

In germline, CDR1 is MGHRA, CDR2 YSYEKL. Between the trimmed V and J ends, which lost 0 bases and 0 bases, there was a span of 9 bases. The CDR3 spans 16 residues. The entirety of the isolated RNA underwent reverse transcription, so expressed TCRB transcripts were sequenced. Produced via immunoSEQ multiplex PCR; TCRdb's table is partial and in-frame only. The sample includes a few hundred thousand clones, over 9% of them seen just once. The sequenced material came from central memory CD4+ T cells from blood. The sequence was obtained from a man between 25 and 39 years old with type 1 diabetes. V gene TRBV4-1 combines with J gene TRBJ2-1, with TRBD2 as a possible D gene (5 bases). The CDR3 sequence is CASSQEPGSSYNEQFF. The CDR3 nucleotides are TGCGCCAGCAGCCAAGAGCCGGGGAGCTCCTACAATGAGCAGTTCTTC.